This T cell receptor (beta chain) was identified during a study of T cells in localized non-small cell lung cancer (dated by TCRdb to 2018 to 2020). Study-level background: The study examined T cell repertoires in approximately 240 patients with early-stage NSCLC and compared tumors with uninvolved tumor-adjacent lungs. All 250 or so NSCLC patients in the cohort were treatment-naive and had localized lung tumors that were resected. Of the NSCLC patients, 120 to 150 were male and around 99 were female, and the mean age was approximately 66 years.

This clone was picked up one time. This clone's antigen is unknown. Base qualities were left out, and no much larger clone turns up one base away. At diagnosis, tumor, uninvolved tumor-adjacent lung and peripheral blood were collected and then preserved as a mix of FFPE and fresh-frozen material. Blood samples were analyzed as peripheral blood mononuclear cells for TCR repertoire profiling. TCR beta CDR3 regions were sequenced from DNA using the immunoSEQ Assay. The authors processed their data as follows. T cell density was computed as TCR beta template counts normalized to usable DNA estimated by amplifying housekeeping genes. Using the preseqR package, richness was estimated by extrapolating to 120,000 templates for tissue samples and 400,000 templates for PBMC samples. Clonality was defined by subtracting Pielou's evenness from one. Tissue-enriched TCRs were identified by differential abundance testing using productive amino-acid clonotypes, minimum total count 5 and alpha 0.1. The Jaccard Index and the Morisita Overlap Index were used to quantify repertoire overlap between compartments. GLIPH clustered TCR beta CDR3s with public tetramer-defined viral CDR3s; viral motifs required at least three viral sequences plus V-gene enrichment. Not all clones reach the TCRdb copy of this immuneACCESS table, which keeps in-frame sequences only. Checked studies attribute under half of the gap to unresolved V genes and leave the rest unexplained. The V and J calls and the clone size are those of that table, but D and trimming were determined from the DNA. This sample lists 100,000 to 150,000 clones; around 90% were detected once. The top ten clonotypes cover around 1.7% of the sample.

CDR1 MGHDK and CDR2 SYGVNS were looked up in the germline V gene. The CDR3 spans 16 residues, from the cysteine through the phenylalanine. Only the CDR3 DNA stays, 48 bases, in frame from base 1. Trimmed from V: 6 bases; trimmed from J: 4 bases; junction bases lacking a gene match: 13. Study-wide conclusions, independent of this receptor: Because multi-region tumor sequencing was not performed, intratumor heterogeneity could not be ruled out. A median of 57 of the top 100 tumor clones were detected in paired uninvolved adjacent lung, and 25 to 35 of these tumor clones were also found among the top 100 clones of the paired uninvolved adjacent lung. Because of the exploratory design, TCR variables were selected using unadjusted p-values without false-discovery rate correction. Uninvolved tumor-adjacent lung showed the highest T cell clonality, higher than tumor, which suggests more focused antigenic responses in the adjacent lung. Longer overall survival was associated with higher T cell density in blood, whereas shorter survival was associated with higher clonality in adjacent lung.

The specimen was peripheral blood, collected before any cancer treatment. The chain links TRBV25-1 with TRBJ1-2, with TRBD1 matching 8 junction bases. This receptor was obtained from an older female donor with stage I lung adenocarcinoma. The CDR3 reads as follows: CASRSLGGQGGYGYTF. The nucleotide sequence is given as TGTGCCAGCAGATCCCTAGGTGGACAGGGTGGCTATGGCTACACCTTC.